This is a list of T cell receptor beta chains from one sample in a study of shared clonotypes between healthy human individuals. Method: immunoSEQ multiplex PCR; TCRdb's copy keeps in-frame clones and lacks some. The table lists about 470,000 clones, 70% to 80% of them singletons. The material sequenced was PBMCs. The source of these receptors is a woman between 40 and 55 years old in good health. Some clones in this sample may be carry-over from other donors' samples. Each CDR3 is given with its conserved first and last residue. D genes are given only for firm matches. The size of a clone is reported for some rows only, either as once, few or many, or as a class for expanded clones.

clone size: NA; J gene: TRBJ2-2; V gene: TRBV5-4; D gene: NA; CDR3 DNA: TGTGCCAGCAGCTTGGAACTGAACACCGGGGAGCTGTTTTTT; CDR3 protein: CASSLELNTGELFF
clone size: NA; J gene: TRBJ2-6; V gene: TRBV28; D gene: NA; CDR3 DNA: TGTGCCAGCAGTTCCCCATGGGGTAATACTGGGGCCAACGTCCTGACTTTC; CDR3 protein: CASSSPWGNTGANVLTF
clone size: NA; J gene: TRBJ2-7; V gene: TRBV6-6; D gene: NA; CDR3 DNA: TGTGCCAGCAGTTACGGGACCCAAAGCTCCTACGAGCAGTACTTC; CDR3 protein: CASSYGTQSSYEQYF
clone size: NA; J gene: TRBJ2-7; V gene: TRBV9; D gene: NA; CDR3 DNA: TGTGCCAGCAGCGTTGACGACTACGAGCAGTACTTC; CDR3 protein: CASSVDDYEQYF
clone size: few; J gene: TRBJ1-2; V gene: TRBV29-1; D gene: NA; CDR3 DNA: TGCAGCGTTGCCGGCGCCCAAGGATCATCCTATGGCTACACCTTC; CDR3 protein: CSVAGAQGSSYGYTF
clone size: NA; J gene: TRBJ2-4; V gene: TRBV5-1; D gene: TRBD2; CDR3 DNA: TGCGCCAGCAGCTTGGAGACTAGCGGACTCCTAGCCAAAAACATTCAGTACTTC; CDR3 protein: CASSLETSGLLAKNIQYF
clone size: NA; J gene: TRBJ2-7; V gene: TRBV7-9; D gene: NA; CDR3 DNA: TGTGCCAGCAGCCGACCGGCCCTAGGCTACGAGCAGTACTTC; CDR3 protein: CASSRPALGYEQYF
clone size: NA; J gene: TRBJ2-1; V gene: TRBV19; D gene: TRBD2; CDR3 DNA: TGTGCCAGTAGCACGAGCGGGAGGGTGTACAATGAGCAGTTCTTC; CDR3 protein: CASSTSGRVYNEQFF
clone size: NA; J gene: TRBJ2-5; V gene: TRBV11-2; D gene: NA; CDR3 DNA: TGTGCCAGCAGCCCAGTGGTACCGGTAGAGACCCAGTACTTC; CDR3 protein: CASSPVVPVETQYF
clone size: once; J gene: TRBJ1-1; V gene: TRBV28; D gene: NA; CDR3 DNA: TGTGCCAGCAGTTTTATTCGGGGGTTGAACACTGAAGCTTTCTTT; CDR3 protein: CASSFIRGLNTEAFF
clone size: few; J gene: TRBJ2-2; V gene: TRBV9; D gene: NA; CDR3 DNA: TGTGCCAGCAGCGTAGTGTCCACGGGTAATCTGTTTTTT; CDR3 protein: CASSVVSTGNLFF
clone size: NA; J gene: TRBJ1-4; V gene: TRBV2; D gene: NA; CDR3 DNA: TGTGCCAGCAAAGGACAGACCGAAGGAAAACTGTTTTTT; CDR3 protein: CASKGQTEGKLFF
clone size: NA; J gene: TRBJ2-1; V gene: TRBV20-1; D gene: NA; CDR3 DNA: TGCAGTGCTAGACGAGATGTTGAGCAGTTCTTC; CDR3 protein: CSARRDVEQFF
clone size: NA; J gene: TRBJ2-3; V gene: TRBV27; D gene: NA; CDR3 DNA: TGTGCCACCGTGAAGGGGTCTCTAGGCACAGATACGCAGTATTTT; CDR3 protein: CATVKGSLGTDTQYF
clone size: NA; J gene: TRBJ2-7; V gene: TRBV7-9; D gene: TRBD2; CDR3 DNA: TGTGCCAGCAGCTTAATAAGCGGGAGGGCCTACGAGCAGTACTTC; CDR3 protein: CASSLISGRAYEQYF
clone size: NA; J gene: TRBJ1-1; V gene: TRBV7-2; D gene: NA; CDR3 DNA: TGTGCCAGCAGCCCGTTGCAGTTTAACACTGAAGCTTTCTTT; CDR3 protein: CASSPLQFNTEAFF
clone size: NA; J gene: TRBJ1-3; V gene: TRBV28; D gene: NA; CDR3 DNA: TGTGCCAGCGCACCCGTCCCAGTTACTGGAAACACCATATATTTT; CDR3 protein: CASAPVPVTGNTIYF
clone size: once; J gene: TRBJ2-6; V gene: TRBV27; D gene: TRBD1; CDR3 DNA: TGTGCCAGCAGTTTGGGACAGGGGTGGGGCTCTGGGGCCAACGTCCTGACTTTC; CDR3 protein: CASSLGQGWGSGANVLTF
clone size: NA; J gene: TRBJ2-2; V gene: TRBV28; D gene: NA; CDR3 DNA: TGTGCCAGCAGTACTACAGGGAGCACCGGGGAGCTGTTTTTT; CDR3 protein: CASSTTGSTGELFF
clone size: NA; J gene: TRBJ2-7; V gene: TRBV7-8; D gene: TRBD1; CDR3 DNA: TGTGCCAGCAGCGTACAGGGGAACTACGAGCAGTACTTC; CDR3 protein: CASSVQGNYEQYF
clone size: NA; J gene: TRBJ1-2; V gene: TRBV27; D gene: TRBD1; CDR3 DNA: TGTGCCAGCAGTCCAGCGGGGCCGGGACAGATAGCCTATGGCTACACCTTC; CDR3 protein: CASSPAGPGQIAYGYTF
clone size: NA; J gene: TRBJ2-6; V gene: TRBV19; D gene: NA; CDR3 DNA: TGTGCCAGTAGTGTCACAGGGCAGCCTGGGGCCAACGTCCTGACTTTC; CDR3 protein: CASSVTGQPGANVLTF
clone size: NA; J gene: TRBJ1-4; V gene: TRBV28; D gene: NA; CDR3 DNA: TGTGCCAGCAGTCTGCCCGGGACTAATGAAAAACTGTTTTTT; CDR3 protein: CASSLPGTNEKLFF
clone size: NA; J gene: TRBJ1-1; V gene: TRBV5-8; D gene: TRBD1; CDR3 DNA: TGTGCCAGCAGCCCCGGGACAGTGAACACTGAAGCTTTCTTT; CDR3 protein: CASSPGTVNTEAFF
clone size: few; J gene: TRBJ2-1; V gene: TRBV7-2; D gene: NA; CDR3 DNA: TGTGCCAGCAGCAAACAGCTAAGTGAGCAGTTCTTC; CDR3 protein: CASSKQLSEQFF
clone size: NA; J gene: TRBJ2-1; V gene: TRBV7-2; D gene: TRBD2; CDR3 DNA: TGTGCCAGCAGCTCACCCCGTCCGGGAGGGGAGCAGTTCTTC; CDR3 protein: CASSSPRPGGEQFF
clone size: NA; J gene: TRBJ1-5; V gene: TRBV27; D gene: NA; CDR3 DNA: TGTGCCAGCAGTTTATCCAGAGGCAACAATCAGCCCCAGCATTTT; CDR3 protein: CASSLSRGNNQPQHF
clone size: NA; J gene: TRBJ2-3; V gene: TRBV5-1; D gene: TRBD2; CDR3 DNA: TGCGCCAGCAGCTTGGGTGTTAGCGGGAGGTCAGATACGCAGTATTTT; CDR3 protein: CASSLGVSGRSDTQYF
clone size: NA; J gene: TRBJ1-2; V gene: TRBV9; D gene: NA; CDR3 DNA: TGTGCCAGCACCGATCCCCAGGCGAATGGCTACACCTTC; CDR3 protein: CASTDPQANGYTF
clone size: NA; J gene: TRBJ2-1; V gene: TRBV4-3; D gene: TRBD2; CDR3 DNA: TGCGCCAGCAGCAAGGTAGCGGGAGGGATTCGGAATGAGCAGTTCTTC; CDR3 protein: CASSKVAGGIRNEQFF
clone size: NA; J gene: TRBJ2-7; V gene: TRBV10-1; D gene: TRBD2; CDR3 DNA: TGCGCCAGCAGTGACCCCGGAATAGCGGGAGAAGTGGCCTACGAGCAGTACTTC; CDR3 protein: CASSDPGIAGEVAYEQYF
clone size: NA; J gene: TRBJ1-1; V gene: TRBV19; D gene: NA; CDR3 DNA: TGTGCCATTCGGGATCCGGGGCGGACCACTGAAGCTTTCTTT; CDR3 protein: CAIRDPGRTTEAFF
clone size: NA; J gene: TRBJ2-2; V gene: TRBV6-5; D gene: NA; CDR3 DNA: TGTGCCAGCAGTTACCAGGGTACTCTCCCCGGGGAGCTGTTTTTT; CDR3 protein: CASSYQGTLPGELFF
clone size: NA; J gene: TRBJ1-1; V gene: TRBV4-2; D gene: NA; CDR3 DNA: TGTGCCAGCAGCCCGACGACCACAGCGAACACTGAAGCTTTCTTT; CDR3 protein: CASSPTTTANTEAFF
clone size: NA; J gene: TRBJ2-1; V gene: TRBV7-3; D gene: TRBD1; CDR3 DNA: TGTGCCAGCAGCCAGACAGGGAATGTTTTAGTCAATGAGCAGTTCTTC; CDR3 protein: CASSQTGNVLVNEQFF
clone size: NA; J gene: TRBJ2-1; V gene: TRBV2; D gene: TRBD2; CDR3 DNA: TGTGCCAGCAGTGAACCCGGGACTAGCGAGCACAATGAGCAGTTCTTC; CDR3 protein: CASSEPGTSEHNEQFF
clone size: NA; J gene: TRBJ2-7; V gene: TRBV7-6; D gene: TRBD1; CDR3 DNA: TGTGCCAGCAGCTTAAACAGGGGATACGAGCAGTACTTC; CDR3 protein: CASSLNRGYEQYF
clone size: NA; J gene: TRBJ1-4; V gene: TRBV4-2; D gene: NA; CDR3 DNA: TGTGCCAGCAGCCAAGAGGTTGGGGGCACAGGCCTTAATGAAAAACTGTTTTTT; CDR3 protein: CASSQEVGGTGLNEKLFF
clone size: NA; J gene: TRBJ1-5; V gene: TRBV27; D gene: TRBD1; CDR3 DNA: TGTGCCAGCAGCCAGGACAGGGATCGCAATCAGCCCCAGCATTTT; CDR3 protein: CASSQDRDRNQPQHF
clone size: NA; J gene: TRBJ1-5; V gene: TRBV7-9; D gene: NA; CDR3 DNA: TGTGCCAGCAGCTTAGGTCCGGGGCGCAATCAGCCCCAGCATTTT; CDR3 protein: CASSLGPGRNQPQHF
clone size: NA; J gene: TRBJ2-7; V gene: TRBV27; D gene: TRBD2; CDR3 DNA: TGTGCCAGCAGTTTGGCTAGCGGGACTCCTAGCGAGCAGTACTTC; CDR3 protein: CASSLASGTPSEQYF
clone size: NA; J gene: TRBJ2-5; V gene: TRBV7-2; D gene: NA; CDR3 DNA: TGTGCCAGCAGCGTAACCGGGGCTTATGAGACCCAGTACTTC; CDR3 protein: CASSVTGAYETQYF
clone size: NA; J gene: TRBJ2-3; V gene: TRBV13; D gene: TRBD2; CDR3 DNA: TGTGCCAGCAGCCCGAGGGGACTAGTCACAGATACGCAGTATTTT; CDR3 protein: CASSPRGLVTDTQYF
clone size: NA; J gene: TRBJ2-2; V gene: TRBV5-1; D gene: TRBD2; CDR3 DNA: TGCGCCAGCAGCTCAGGGACTAGCGGAAACACCGGGGAGCTGTTTTTT; CDR3 protein: CASSSGTSGNTGELFF
clone size: NA; J gene: TRBJ2-7; V gene: TRBV14; D gene: TRBD1; CDR3 DNA: TGTGCCAGCAGCCAAGCCCGGGACAGGGGGACCTACGAGCAGTACTTC; CDR3 protein: CASSQARDRGTYEQYF
clone size: NA; J gene: TRBJ1-1; V gene: TRBV28; D gene: NA; CDR3 DNA: TGTGCCAGCAGCCAAGAGCCCGGAGGACTGGTTAAAGCTTTCTTT; CDR3 protein: CASSQEPGGLVKAFF
clone size: NA; J gene: TRBJ2-3; V gene: TRBV19; D gene: NA; CDR3 DNA: TGTGCCAGTAGTATTGAAGGGTCAGATACGCAGTATTTT; CDR3 protein: CASSIEGSDTQYF
clone size: NA; J gene: TRBJ2-5; V gene: TRBV9; D gene: TRBD2; CDR3 DNA: TGTGCCAGCAGCCAACTAGCGGGACTTGAGACCCAGTACTTC; CDR3 protein: CASSQLAGLETQYF
clone size: NA; J gene: TRBJ2-1; V gene: TRBV7-7; D gene: NA; CDR3 DNA: TGTGCCAGCAGCTTAGATAGGTACAATGAGCAGTTCTTC; CDR3 protein: CASSLDRYNEQFF